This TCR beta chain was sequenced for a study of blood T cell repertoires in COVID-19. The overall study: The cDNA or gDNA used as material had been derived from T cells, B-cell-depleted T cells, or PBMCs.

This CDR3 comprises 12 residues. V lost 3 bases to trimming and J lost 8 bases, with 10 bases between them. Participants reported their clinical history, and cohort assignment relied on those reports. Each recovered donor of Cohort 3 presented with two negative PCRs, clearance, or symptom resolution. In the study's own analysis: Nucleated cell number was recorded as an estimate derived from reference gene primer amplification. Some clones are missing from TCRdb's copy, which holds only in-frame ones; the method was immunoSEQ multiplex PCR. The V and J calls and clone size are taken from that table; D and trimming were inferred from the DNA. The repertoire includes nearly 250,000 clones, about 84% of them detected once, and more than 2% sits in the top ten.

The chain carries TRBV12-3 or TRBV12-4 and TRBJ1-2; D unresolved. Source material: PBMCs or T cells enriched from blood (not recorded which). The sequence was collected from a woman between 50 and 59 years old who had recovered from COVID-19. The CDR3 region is CASSFEFSGYTF. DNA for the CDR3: TGTGCCAGCAGTTTCGAGTTTAGCGGCTACACCTTC.